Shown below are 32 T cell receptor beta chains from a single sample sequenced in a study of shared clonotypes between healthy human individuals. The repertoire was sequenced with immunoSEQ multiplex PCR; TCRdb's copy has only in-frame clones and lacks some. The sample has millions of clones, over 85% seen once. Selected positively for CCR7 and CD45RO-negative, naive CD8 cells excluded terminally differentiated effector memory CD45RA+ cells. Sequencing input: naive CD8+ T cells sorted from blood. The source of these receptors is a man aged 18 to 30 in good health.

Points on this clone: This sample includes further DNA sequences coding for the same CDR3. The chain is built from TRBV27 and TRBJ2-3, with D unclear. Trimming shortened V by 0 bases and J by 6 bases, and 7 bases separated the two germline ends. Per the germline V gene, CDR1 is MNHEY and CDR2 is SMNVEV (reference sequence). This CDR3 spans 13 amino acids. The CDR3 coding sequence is TGTGCCAGCAGTTTATCTTTAGGCGATACGCAGTATTTT. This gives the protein CASSLSLGDTQYF.

CDR3 sequence: CAIDYDRDRHYEQYF. In DNA form, the CDR3 reads TGTGCCATAGATTATGACCGGGACAGACACTACGAGCAGTACTTC. The chain couples TRBV7-9 to TRBJ2-7, with 7 bases that match TRBD1. Trimming removed 10 bases from V and 3 bases from J; junction bases left unmatched: 15. The CDR3 runs 15 residues. CDR1 is SEHNR, CDR2 FQNEAQ, per germline (reference sequence). Using reference TRBV7-9 and TRBJ2-7 for the parts outside the CDR3, the full variable domain is DTGVSQNPRHKITKRGQNVTFRCDPISEHNRLYWYRQTLGQGPEFLTYFQNEAQLEKSRLLSDRFSAERPKGSFSTLEIQRTEQGDSAMYLCAIDYDRDRHYEQYFGPGTRLTVT.

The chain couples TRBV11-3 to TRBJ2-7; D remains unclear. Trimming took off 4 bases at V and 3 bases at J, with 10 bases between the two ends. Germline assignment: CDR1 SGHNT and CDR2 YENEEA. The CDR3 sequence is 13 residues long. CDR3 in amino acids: CASSSSPGYEQYF. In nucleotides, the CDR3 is TGTGCCAGCAGCTCAAGTCCTGGCTACGAGCAGTACTTC.

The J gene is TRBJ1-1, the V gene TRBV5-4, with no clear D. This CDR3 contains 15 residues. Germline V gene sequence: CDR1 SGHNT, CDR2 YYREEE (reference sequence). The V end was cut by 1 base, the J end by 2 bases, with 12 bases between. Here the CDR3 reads CASSLLSDGNTEAFF. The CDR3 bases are TGTGCCAGCAGCTTGCTATCCGACGGTAACACTGAAGCTTTCTTT.

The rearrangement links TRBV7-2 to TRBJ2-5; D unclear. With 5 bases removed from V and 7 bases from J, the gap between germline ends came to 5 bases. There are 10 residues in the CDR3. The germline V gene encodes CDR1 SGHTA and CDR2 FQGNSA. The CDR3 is CASSLGTQYF. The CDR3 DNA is TGTGCCAGCAGCCTAGGGACCCAGTACTTC.

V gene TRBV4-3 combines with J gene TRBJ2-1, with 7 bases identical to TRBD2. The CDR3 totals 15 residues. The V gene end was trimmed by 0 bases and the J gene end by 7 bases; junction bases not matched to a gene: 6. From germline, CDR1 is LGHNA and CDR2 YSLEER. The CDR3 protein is CASSQDQIGGNEQFF. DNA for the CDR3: TGCGCCAGCAGCCAAGATCAAATCGGGGGGAATGAGCAGTTCTTC.

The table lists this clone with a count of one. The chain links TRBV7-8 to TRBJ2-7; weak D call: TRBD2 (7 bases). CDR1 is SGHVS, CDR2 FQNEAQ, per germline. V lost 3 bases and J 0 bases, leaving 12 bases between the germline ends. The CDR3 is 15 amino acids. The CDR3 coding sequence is TGTGCCAGCAGCTTGGGGGGGACAACCTCCTACGAGCAGTACTTC. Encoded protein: CASSLGGTTSYEQYF.

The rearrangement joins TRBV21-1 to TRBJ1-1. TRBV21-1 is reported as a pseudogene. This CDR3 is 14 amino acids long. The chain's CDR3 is CASSKDYQGSEAFF. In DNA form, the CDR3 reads TGTGCCAGCAGCAAAGATTATCAAGGTAGTGAAGCTTTCTTT.

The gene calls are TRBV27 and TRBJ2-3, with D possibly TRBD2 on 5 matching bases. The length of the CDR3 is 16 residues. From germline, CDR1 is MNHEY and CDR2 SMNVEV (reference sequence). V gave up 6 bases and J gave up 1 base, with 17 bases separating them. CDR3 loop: CASRESQRRGTDTQYF. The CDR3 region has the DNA TGTGCCAGCAGGGAATCCCAGCGGAGAGGCACAGATACGCAGTATTTT.

The CDR3 nucleotides read TGTGCCAGCAGCCCCATCGATAGCAATTCACCCCTCCACTTT. It yields the protein CASSPIDSNSPLHF. J is TRBJ1-6 and V is TRBV27, with D hard to call. CDR1 is MNHEY, CDR2 SMNVEV, per germline (reference sequence). Deletions cut 6 bases from V and 7 bases from J, with 13 bases between. The CDR3 is made up of 14 amino acids.

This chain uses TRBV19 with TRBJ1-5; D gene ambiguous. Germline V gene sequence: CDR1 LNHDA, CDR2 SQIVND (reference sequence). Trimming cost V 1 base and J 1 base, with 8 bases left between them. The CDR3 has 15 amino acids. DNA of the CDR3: TGTGCCAGTAGTATAGTCGTTGACAGCAATCAGCCCCAGCATTTT. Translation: CASSIVVDSNQPQHF.

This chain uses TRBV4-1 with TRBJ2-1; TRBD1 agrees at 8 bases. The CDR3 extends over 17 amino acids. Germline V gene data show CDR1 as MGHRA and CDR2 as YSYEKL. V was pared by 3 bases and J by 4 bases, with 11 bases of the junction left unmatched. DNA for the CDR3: TGCGCCAGCAGCCAGGATGGGTACCAGGGGGCATACAATGAGCAGTTCTTC. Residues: CASSQDGYQGAYNEQFF.

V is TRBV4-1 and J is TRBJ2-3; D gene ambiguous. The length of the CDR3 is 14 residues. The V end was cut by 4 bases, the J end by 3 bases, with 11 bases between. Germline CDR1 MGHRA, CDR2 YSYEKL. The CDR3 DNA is TGCGCCAGCAGCCTCTGGCCGGAGACAGATACGCAGTATTTT. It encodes CASSLWPETDTQYF.

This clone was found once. CDR3 in amino acids: CASGGVGLYEQYF. The CDR3 DNA follows: TGTGCCAGCGGGGGAGTCGGCCTCTACGAGCAGTACTTC. The chain links TRBV2 to TRBJ2-7, with D tentatively TRBD1 or TRBD2 (5 bases each). This CDR3 is 13 amino acids long. The V and J ends lost 8 bases and 3 bases respectively, with 14 bases between them. Looked up from germline, CDR1 is SNHLY and CDR2 is FYNNEI.

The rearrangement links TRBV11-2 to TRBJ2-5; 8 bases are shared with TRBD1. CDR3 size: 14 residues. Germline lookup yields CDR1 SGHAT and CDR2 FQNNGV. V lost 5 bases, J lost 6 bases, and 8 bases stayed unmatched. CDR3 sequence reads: CASSDPTGVKTQYF. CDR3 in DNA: TGTGCCAGCAGCGATCCGACAGGGGTGAAGACCCAGTACTTC.

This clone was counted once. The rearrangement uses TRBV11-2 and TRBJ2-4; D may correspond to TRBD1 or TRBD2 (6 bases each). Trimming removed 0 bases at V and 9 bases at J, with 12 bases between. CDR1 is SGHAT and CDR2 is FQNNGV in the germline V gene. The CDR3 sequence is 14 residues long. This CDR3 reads CASSLDGGQIIQYF. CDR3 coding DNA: TGTGCCAGCAGCTTAGATGGGGGGCAAATCATTCAGTACTTC.

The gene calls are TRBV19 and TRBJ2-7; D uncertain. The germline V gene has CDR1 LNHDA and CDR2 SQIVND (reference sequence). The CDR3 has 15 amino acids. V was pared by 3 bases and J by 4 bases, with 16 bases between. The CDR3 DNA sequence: TGTGCCAGTAGTATCTCCCGTCTTGGGGATTACGAGCAGTACTTC. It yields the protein CASSISRLGDYEQYF.

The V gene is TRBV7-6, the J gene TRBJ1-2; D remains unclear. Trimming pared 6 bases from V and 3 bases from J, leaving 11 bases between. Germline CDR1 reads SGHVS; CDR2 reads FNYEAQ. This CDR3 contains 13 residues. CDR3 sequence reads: CASRSTRDYGYTF. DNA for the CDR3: TGTGCCAGCAGGTCAACAAGGGACTATGGCTACACCTTC.

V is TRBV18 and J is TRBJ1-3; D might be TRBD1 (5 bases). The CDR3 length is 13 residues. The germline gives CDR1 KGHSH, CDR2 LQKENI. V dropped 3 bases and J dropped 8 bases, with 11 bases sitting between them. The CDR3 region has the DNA TGTGCCAGCTCACCGCCCAGGGAAGACACCATATATTTT. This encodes CASSPPREDTIYF.

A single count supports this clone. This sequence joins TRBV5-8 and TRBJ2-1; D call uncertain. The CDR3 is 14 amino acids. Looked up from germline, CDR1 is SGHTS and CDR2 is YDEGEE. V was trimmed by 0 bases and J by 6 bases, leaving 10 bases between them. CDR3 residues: CASSLGMSGNEQFF. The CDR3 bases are TGTGCCAGCAGCTTGGGGATGTCAGGCAATGAGCAGTTCTTC. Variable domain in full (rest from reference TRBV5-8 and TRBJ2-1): EAGVTQSPTHLIKTRGQQATLRCSPISGHTSVYWYQQALGLGLQFLLWYDEGEERNRGNFPPRFSGRQFPNYSSELNVNALELEDSALYLCASSLGMSGNEQFFGPGTRLTVL.

The DNA of the CDR3 is TGTGCCAGCAGCGACGACAGGGAAGAGGGCAATGAGCAGTTCTTC. Translating it yields CASSDDREEGNEQFF. The genes are TRBV7-9 and TRBJ2-1, with 7 positions matching TRBD1. The CDR3 contains 15 residues. CDR1 SEHNR and CDR2 FQNEAQ come from the germline V gene (reference sequence). V was pared by 5 bases and J by 6 bases, with 10 bases of the junction left unmatched.

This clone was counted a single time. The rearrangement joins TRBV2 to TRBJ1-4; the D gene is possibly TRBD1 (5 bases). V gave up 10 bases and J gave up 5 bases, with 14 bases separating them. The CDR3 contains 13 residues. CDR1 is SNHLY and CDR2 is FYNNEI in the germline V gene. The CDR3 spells CAIPGPQNEKLFF. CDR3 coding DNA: TGTGCCATCCCGGGACCGCAAAATGAAAAACTGTTTTTT.

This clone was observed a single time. For the CDR3, the DNA is TGCGCCAGCAGTGAAGACTCCCTACGTGAGCAGTACTTC. Its translation is CASSEDSLREQYF. The V and J genes are TRBV10-2 and TRBJ2-7, with D uncertain. Germline CDR1 WSHSY, CDR2 SAAADI. Deletions cut 3 bases from V and 7 bases from J, with 13 bases between. The CDR3 runs 13 residues.

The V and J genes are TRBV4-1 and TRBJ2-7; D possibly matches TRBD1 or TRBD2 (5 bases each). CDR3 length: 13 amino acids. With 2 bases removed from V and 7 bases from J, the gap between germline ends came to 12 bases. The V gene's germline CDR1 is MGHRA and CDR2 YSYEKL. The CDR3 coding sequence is TGCGCCAGCAGCCAACGAGGGGCGGAGGAGCAGTACTTC. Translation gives CASSQRGAEEQYF.

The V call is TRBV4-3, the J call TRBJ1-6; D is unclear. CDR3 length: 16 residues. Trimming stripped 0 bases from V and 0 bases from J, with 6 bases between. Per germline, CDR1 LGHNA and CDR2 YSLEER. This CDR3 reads CASSQDKSSYNSPLHF. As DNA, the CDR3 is TGCGCCAGCAGCCAAGACAAGAGCTCCTATAATTCACCCCTCCACTTT.

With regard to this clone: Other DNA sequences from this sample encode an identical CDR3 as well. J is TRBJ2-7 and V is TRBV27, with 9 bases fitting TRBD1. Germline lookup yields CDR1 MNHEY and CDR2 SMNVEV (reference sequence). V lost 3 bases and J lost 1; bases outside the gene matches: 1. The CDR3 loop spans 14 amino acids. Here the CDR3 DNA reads TGTGCCAGCAGTTTGGGACAGGGTTCCTACGAGCAGTACTTC. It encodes CASSLGQGSYEQYF.

The CDR3 loop reads CASSFDRGNNEQFF. The CDR3 DNA follows: TGTGCCAGCAGTTTCGACAGAGGGAACAATGAGCAGTTCTTC. V usage is TRBV6-4 and J usage is TRBJ2-1, with D possibly being TRBD1 or TRBD2 (5 bases each). The CDR3 is 14 amino acids. V lost 5 bases and J lost 5, with 13 bases in between. The germline CDR1 and CDR2 sequences are MRHNA and SNTAGT.

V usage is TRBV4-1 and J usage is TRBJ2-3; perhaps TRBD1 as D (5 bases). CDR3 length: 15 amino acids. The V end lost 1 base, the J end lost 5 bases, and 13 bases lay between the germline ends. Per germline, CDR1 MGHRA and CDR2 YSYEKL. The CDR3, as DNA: TGCGCCAGCAGCCAAGTGGCACAGCAGGGAGATACGCAGTATTTT. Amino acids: CASSQVAQQGDTQYF.

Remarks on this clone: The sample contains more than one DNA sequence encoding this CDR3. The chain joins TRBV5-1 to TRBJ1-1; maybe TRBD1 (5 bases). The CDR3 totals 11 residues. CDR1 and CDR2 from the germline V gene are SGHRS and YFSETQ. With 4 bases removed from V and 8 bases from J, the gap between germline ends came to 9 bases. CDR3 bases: TGCGCCAGCAGCCCTGGGGGAGAAGCTTTCTTT. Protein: CASSPGGEAFF. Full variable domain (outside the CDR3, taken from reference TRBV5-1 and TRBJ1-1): KAGVTQTPRYLIKTRGQQVTLSCSPISGHRSVSWYQQTPGQGLQFLFEYFSETQRNKGNFPGRFSGRQFSNSRSEMNVSTLELGDSALYLCASSPGGEAFFGQGTRLTVV.

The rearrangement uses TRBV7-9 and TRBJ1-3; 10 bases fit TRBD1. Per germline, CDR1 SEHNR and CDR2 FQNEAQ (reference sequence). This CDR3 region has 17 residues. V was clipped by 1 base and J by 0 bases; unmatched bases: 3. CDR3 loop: CASSLGQGASSGNTIYF. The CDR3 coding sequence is TGTGCCAGCAGCTTAGGACAGGGGGCGAGCTCTGGAAACACCATATATTTT.

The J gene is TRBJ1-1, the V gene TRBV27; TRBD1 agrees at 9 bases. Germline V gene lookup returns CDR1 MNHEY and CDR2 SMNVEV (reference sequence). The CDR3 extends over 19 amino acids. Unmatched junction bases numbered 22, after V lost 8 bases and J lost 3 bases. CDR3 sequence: CASAPLAPQGAGGDTEAFF. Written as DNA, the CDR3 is TGTGCCAGCGCCCCTCTGGCCCCACAGGGGGCGGGAGGGGACACTGAAGCTTTCTTT.

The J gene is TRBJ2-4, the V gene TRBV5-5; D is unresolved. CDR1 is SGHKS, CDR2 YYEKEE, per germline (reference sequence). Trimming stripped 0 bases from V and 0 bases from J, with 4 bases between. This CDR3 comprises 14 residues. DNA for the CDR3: TGTGCCAGCAGCTTGGCATCAGCCAAAAACATTCAGTACTTC. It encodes CASSLASAKNIQYF.